This T cell receptor beta chain comes out of a study of shared clonotypes between healthy human individuals (dated by TCRdb to the early 2020s). For the study in its entirety: A couple of women and a few men aged 18 to 49 years were included in the cohort. For each donor, CD4 naive and CD4 memory were each run on three plates, CD8 naive on two plates, and CD8 memory on one plate. Blood TCR repertoires of a handful of healthy adults were deeply sequenced to estimate repertoire size and the extent of clonotype sharing between individuals. Different laboratories and diverse techniques were used to prepare libraries and sequence TCR repertoires, to increase sequencing depth and limit assay-specific biases. Per donor, leukapheresis produced somewhere between about 0.8 and 9 billion PBMCs.

For the CD8 naive samples, CD45RO-negative cells were positively selected for CCR7, yielding a CD45RA+CCR7+ population from which TemRA cells were excluded. The donors were healthy, HIV-negative adults who had no recently reported acute infections or vaccinations. All donors were Caucasian adults living in Nashville, Tennessee, USA. Blood was obtained by leukapheresis, after which PBMCs were separated by Ficoll-Histopaque density gradient centrifugation and cryopreserved in liquid nitrogen vapor phase. Analytical flow cytometry was used to check the purity and quantity of each magnetically sorted T cell population. Genomic DNA was isolated from each sorted fraction and quantified by UV absorbance on a Nanodrop 2000c. Using the deep immunoSEQ assay, multiplex PCR amplified TCR CDR3 regions from genomic DNA. Genomic DNA extracted from each cell subset was distributed evenly over all wells of several immunoSEQ 96-well plates, and each plate served as one replicate. For sorted subsets, 150 to 250 ng of genomic DNA, equivalent to roughly 30,000 T cell genomes, went into each replicate PCR. Purified libraries were measured with a Qubit 3.0 fluorometer, size-checked on a Bioanalyzer 2100, and measured again with the KAPA Library Quantification kit. Every immunoSEQ 96-well plate was sequenced on a dedicated single-read 150-cycle Illumina NextSeq 550 flow cell. Regarding the original processing steps: Because the immunoSEQ output included only junctional sequences and no quality scores, the filtering could not be the same as the filtering used for full-length reads. Sequences were annotated with PyIR, a Python wrapper for IgBLAST v1.9, using IMGT germline references to assign V/J genes and CDR3. Reads were removed for weak V/J assignments (E-value above 1e-6), missing CDR3, stop codons, out-of-frame junctions, or ambiguous translated residues. V3J clonotypes were defined as sequences sharing the same inferred V gene, J gene, and CDR3 amino acid sequence. To compute the percentage overlap between repertoires, the number of shared unique clonotypes was divided by the size of the smaller repertoire. RTK rarefaction, the Chao1 estimator, and Recon v2.1 estimates of unobserved clonotypes were used to assess repertoire richness. Generation probabilities were computed with OLGA for all TCRbeta clonotypes obtained by the gDNA method from several donors. In its TCRdb copy, this immuneACCESS table keeps in-frame sequences only and misses some clones. Where compared with another copy, unresolved V genes explain less than half of these, and the others have no known cause. V, J and clone size derive from that table, while D and trimming were established from the DNA sequence. The table for this sample lists about 2 million clones; about 95% of them were counted only once. In total, the top ten clones hold 0.85% to 1.3% of the sample.

The research as a whole found: Higher generation probabilities were observed for clonotypes shared by all four sorted-subset donors than for non-shared clonotypes. Based on pairwise subsampling, the degree of clonotype sharing among donors was expected to be affected by sequencing depth. Even with the large sequencing depth, rarefaction of the sorted-subset datasets indicated that sequencing was incomplete. Across a few donors, around 5% of naive CD4, approximately 4% of naive CD8, 2% to 2.5% of memory CD4, and roughly 0.41% of memory CD8 clonotypes were shared. The genetic and exposure-history diversity represented was limited by the small number of donors. Naive subsets generally had larger estimated clonotype richness than memory subsets. Sampling was restricted to blood, and TCR repertoires in tissue are likely to differ from TCR repertoires in blood.

CDR1 and CDR2, looked up from the germline V gene, are MNHEY and SVGAGI. V lost 2 bases and J lost 3 bases; the stretch between them is 14 bases long. From cysteine to phenylalanine, the CDR3 is 15 amino acids long. Only the CDR3 part of the read is kept: 45 bases, read in frame from the first base. About this clone itself: Which antigen it targets is not known. Per-base qualities were not stored, and no clone one base away is much larger.

The rearrangement joined TRBV6-5 to TRBJ2-7; the D region possibly corresponds to TRBD1 (7 bases align). The sample comprised naive CD8+ T cells sorted from blood. This sample's cell subset or site label indicates: CD45RA+CCR7+. This TCR was recovered from a man aged 18 to 30 in good health. The CDR3 has the sequence CASSYGLRGDYEQYF. Read as DNA, the sequence is TGTGCCAGCAGTTACGGCCTCAGGGGGGACTACGAGCAGTACTTC.